This T cell receptor (beta chain) was sequenced in a study of cytomegalovirus exposure and HLA in healthy donors. As for the study in general: The study's early data release held roughly 90 million unique TCRs from HLA-typed donors. Study-level results: Reports credit the classifier with highly specific, highly sensitive diagnosis of cytomegalovirus status. TCR beta V segments were, for the most part, productive about 87% or about 30% of the time in an earlier analysis.

On this clone itself: Antigen unknown.

PCR involved 60 Vbeta and 13 Jbeta primers. In the study's own analysis: An analysis performed later counted roughly 79 million unique TCR beta chains (roughly 11 million of them shared). Measured with immunoSEQ multiplex PCR; TCRdb has only the in-frame clones, and not every one. The DNA gave D and trimming, while V, J and clone size come from that table. The repertoire holds 190,000 or so clones, with less than 85% as singletons. The V gene's germline CDR1 is SGHTA and CDR2 FQGNSA. This CDR3 has 14 amino acids. The trim removed 5 bases at V and 5 bases at J, leaving 4 bases unmatched. This receptor was identified in a girl between 10 and 17 years old in good health and CMV-seropositive. Sequenced material: PBMCs. The chain carries TRBV7-2 and TRBJ2-7; 12 bases line up with TRBD2. In DNA form, the CDR3 reads TGTGCCAGCAGCCGACTAGCGGGGGTGAACGAGCAGTACTTC. Its translation: CASSRLAGVNEQYF.